Listed below are T cell receptor beta chains from one sample, sequenced in a study of cytomegalovirus exposure and HLA in healthy donors. Libraries were prepared by immunoSEQ multiplex PCR; TCRdb keeps only in-frame clonotypes and omits some of them. The sample lists 98,000 or so clones, 90% to 97% occurring once. Sequenced input: PBMCs. The receptors come from a woman aged 18 to 35 in good health and CMV-seronegative. Both conserved end residues are part of each CDR3. Each record gives: V gene, D gene, J gene, clone size, CDR3 protein, CDR3 DNA. D genes are given only for firm matches. Expanded clones are given a class, and other clones once, few, many or no size at all.

>TRBV5-4|-|TRBJ1-2|-
CASSLAGVDGYTF
TGTGCCAGCAGCTTGGCAGGGGTGGATGGCTACACCTTC
>TRBV9|-|TRBJ1-3|-
CASSVKQGWSGNTIYF
TGTGCCAGCAGCGTGAAACAGGGCTGGTCTGGAAACACCATATATTTT
>TRBV25-1|TRBD2|TRBJ2-7|-
CASSEWGSGGYEQYF
TGTGCCAGCAGTGAATGGGGTAGCGGGGGATACGAGCAGTACTTC
>TRBV4-3|-|TRBJ2-7|-
CASSQDVGSLGSYEQYF
TGCGCCAGCAGCCAAGATGTTGGCAGCCTAGGCTCCTACGAGCAGTACTTC
>TRBV5-5|-|TRBJ1-1|-
CASSFRPPWRERHEAFF
TGTGCCAGCAGCTTTCGCCCCCCATGGAGGGAGAGGCATGAAGCTTTCTTT
>TRBV19|-|TRBJ1-5|once
CASRKDRTVGNQPQHF
TGTGCCAGTAGAAAAGACAGGACTGTGGGCAATCAGCCCCAGCATTTT
>TRBV18|-|TRBJ2-1|-
CASSPDMHNEQFF
TGTGCCAGCTCACCAGACATGCACAATGAGCAGTTCTTC
>TRBV21-1|-|TRBJ2-1|-
CASIRQGASYNEQFF
TGTGCCAGCATCAGACAGGGGGCATCGTACAATGAGCAGTTCTTC
>TRBV28|TRBD2|TRBJ2-3|-
CASSAPGLDNTQYF
TGTGCCAGCAGTGCGCCGGGACTAGACAATACGCAGTATTTT
>TRBV21-1|-|TRBJ2-1|-
CASSTRDSYNEQFF
TGTGCCAGCTCGACCAGGGATTCCTACAATGAGCAGTTCTTC
>TRBV10-2|-|TRBJ2-5|-
CASSEGRRTNPQETQYF
TGCGCCAGCAGTGAGGGCAGGAGGACTAACCCTCAAGAGACCCAGTACTTC
>TRBV9|TRBD1|TRBJ1-3|-
CASSVAAQGVGSGNTIYF
TGTGCCAGCAGCGTAGCAGCACAGGGGGTGGGATCTGGAAACACCATATATTTT
>TRBV19|-|TRBJ2-7|-
CASSIGGTHYEQYF
TGTGCCAGTAGTATTGGGGGCACCCACTACGAGCAGTACTTC
>TRBV2|TRBD1|TRBJ1-3|-
CASRLTGNGNTIYF
TGTGCCAGCAGGTTGACAGGGAATGGAAACACCATATATTTT
>TRBV6-5|-|TRBJ1-2|few
CASIPGGGRGYTF
TGTGCCAGCATCCCTGGGGGGGGCAGAGGCTACACCTTC
>TRBV4-3|TRBD1|TRBJ2-7|-
CASSQIRDRPRYEQYF
TGCGCCAGCAGCCAGATCAGGGACAGGCCCCGCTACGAGCAGTACTTC
>TRBV29-1|TRBD1|TRBJ2-2|-
CSVEGEQGANTGELFF
TGCAGCGTTGAAGGAGAACAGGGGGCAAACACCGGGGAGCTGTTTTTT
>TRBV6-1|-|TRBJ2-3|-
CASRETGRGTDTQYF
TGTGCCAGCAGGGAAACAGGGCGGGGCACAGATACGCAGTATTTT